This T cell receptor (beta chain) was captured by sequencing in a study of T cell repertoires in cytomegalovirus infection. MiXCR was run by TCRdb on the reads, yielding one entry per CDR3 protein. Among around 740,000 distinct CDR3 sequences listed, approximately 34% were seen once. The CDR3 runs to 16 residues. V lost 5 bases to trimming and J lost 2 bases; unmatched junction nucleotides: 7. The chain links TRBV12-3 or TRBV12-4 to TRBJ1-3; 9 bases line up with TRBD1. The TCR comes from a human donor in good health (CMV status not recorded). Some clones in this sample may be carry-over from other donors' samples. Specimen: PBMCs. CDR3 in amino acids: CASSPETGGTGNTIYF. The DNA of the CDR3 is TGTGCCAGCAGTCCAGAGACAGGGGGAACTGGAAACACCATATATTTT.